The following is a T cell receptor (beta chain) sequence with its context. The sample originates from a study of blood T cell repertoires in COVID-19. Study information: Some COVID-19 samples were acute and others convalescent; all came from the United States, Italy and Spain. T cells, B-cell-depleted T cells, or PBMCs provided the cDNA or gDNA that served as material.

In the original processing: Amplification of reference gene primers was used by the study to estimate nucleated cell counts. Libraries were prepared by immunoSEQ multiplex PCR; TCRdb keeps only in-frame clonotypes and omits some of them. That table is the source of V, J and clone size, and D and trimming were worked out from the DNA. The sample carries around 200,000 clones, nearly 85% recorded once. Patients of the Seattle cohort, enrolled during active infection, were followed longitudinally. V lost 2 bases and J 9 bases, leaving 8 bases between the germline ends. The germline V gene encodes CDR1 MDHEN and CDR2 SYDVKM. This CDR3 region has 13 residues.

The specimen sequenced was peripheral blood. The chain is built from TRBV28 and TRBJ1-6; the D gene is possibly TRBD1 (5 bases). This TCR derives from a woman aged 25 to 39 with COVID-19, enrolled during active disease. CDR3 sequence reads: CASSLQGGSPLHF. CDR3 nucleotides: TGTGCCAGCAGTTTACAGGGAGGTTCACCCCTCCACTTT.